This TCR beta chain was sequenced during a study of CD8 T cells in Susac syndrome. Random hexamers were used to reverse transcribe 0.5 to 1 ug of RNA. TCRdb recomputed calls from the immunoSEQ multiplex PCR reads with MiXCR, one row per CDR3 protein. The table has roughly 110,000 distinct CDR3 sequences, around 94% seen once. CDR3 size: 13 residues. V was clipped by 1 base and J by 12 bases, with 15 bases between them. Germline V gene lookup returns CDR1 SNHLY and CDR2 FYNNEI. Sequences were obtained from CD8+ T cells from PBMCs. The receptor was isolated from a human donor with Susac syndrome. V usage is TRBV2 and J usage is TRBJ1-2; D might be TRBD1 (5 bases). The CDR3 region is CASSEGLQVLHTF. DNA of the CDR3: TGTGCCAGCAGTGAAGGTCTACAGGTCCTCCACACCTTC.